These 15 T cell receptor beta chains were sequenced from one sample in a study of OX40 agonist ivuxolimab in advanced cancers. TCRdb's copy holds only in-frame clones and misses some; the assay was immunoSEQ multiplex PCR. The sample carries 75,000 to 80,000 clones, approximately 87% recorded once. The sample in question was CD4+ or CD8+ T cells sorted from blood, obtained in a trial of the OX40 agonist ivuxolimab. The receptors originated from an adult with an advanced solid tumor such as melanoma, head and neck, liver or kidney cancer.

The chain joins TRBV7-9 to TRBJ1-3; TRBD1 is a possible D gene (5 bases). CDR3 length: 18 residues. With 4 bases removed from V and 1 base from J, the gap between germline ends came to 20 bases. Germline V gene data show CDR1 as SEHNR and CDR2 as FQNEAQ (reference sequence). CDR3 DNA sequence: TGTGCCAGCAGCTCAACGACCGGGGACTTTTTATCTGGAAACACCATATATTTT. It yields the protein CASSSTTGDFLSGNTIYF.

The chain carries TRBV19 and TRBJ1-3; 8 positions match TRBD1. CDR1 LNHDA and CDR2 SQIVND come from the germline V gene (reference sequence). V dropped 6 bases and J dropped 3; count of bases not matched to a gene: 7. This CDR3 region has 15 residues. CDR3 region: CASRHQGAVGNTIYF. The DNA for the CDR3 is TGTGCCAGTAGACACCAGGGGGCCGTTGGAAACACCATATATTTT.

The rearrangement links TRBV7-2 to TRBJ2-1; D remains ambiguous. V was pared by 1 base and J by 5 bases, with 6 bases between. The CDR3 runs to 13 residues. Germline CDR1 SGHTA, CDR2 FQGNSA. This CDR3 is CASSLGPDNEQFF. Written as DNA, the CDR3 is TGTGCCAGCAGCTTAGGCCCGGACAATGAGCAGTTCTTC.

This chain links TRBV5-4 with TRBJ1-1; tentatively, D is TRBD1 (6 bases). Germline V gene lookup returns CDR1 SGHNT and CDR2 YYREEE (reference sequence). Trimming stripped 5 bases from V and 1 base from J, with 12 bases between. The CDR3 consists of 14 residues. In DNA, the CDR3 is TGTGCCAGCAGGCGCACAGGGCCGAACACTGAAGCTTTCTTT. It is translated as CASRRTGPNTEAFF.

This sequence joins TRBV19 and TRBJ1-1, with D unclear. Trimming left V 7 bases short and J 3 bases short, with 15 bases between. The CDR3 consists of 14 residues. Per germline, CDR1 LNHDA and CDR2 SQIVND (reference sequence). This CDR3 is CASKEQASHTEAFF. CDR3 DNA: TGTGCCAGTAAGGAGCAGGCCTCCCACACTGAAGCTTTCTTT.

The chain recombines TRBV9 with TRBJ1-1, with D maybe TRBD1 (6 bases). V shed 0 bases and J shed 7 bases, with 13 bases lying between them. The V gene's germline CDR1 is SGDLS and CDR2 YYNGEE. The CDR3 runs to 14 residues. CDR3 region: CASSVGGGQGEAFF. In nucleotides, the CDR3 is TGTGCCAGCAGCGTAGGTGGGGGGCAGGGTGAAGCTTTCTTT.

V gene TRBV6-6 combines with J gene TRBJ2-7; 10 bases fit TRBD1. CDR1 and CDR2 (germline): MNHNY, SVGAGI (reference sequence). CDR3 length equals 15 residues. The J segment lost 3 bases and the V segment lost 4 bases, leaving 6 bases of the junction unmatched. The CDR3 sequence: CASSLDGTGVYEQYF. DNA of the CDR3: TGTGCCAGCAGTTTGGACGGGACAGGGGTCTACGAGCAGTACTTC.

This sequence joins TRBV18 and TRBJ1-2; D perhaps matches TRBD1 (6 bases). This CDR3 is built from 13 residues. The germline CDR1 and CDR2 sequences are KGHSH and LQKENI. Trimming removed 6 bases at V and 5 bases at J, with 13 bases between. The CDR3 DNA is TGTGCCAGCTCCCTGGACAGCGTGTATGGCTACACCTTC. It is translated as CASSLDSVYGYTF.

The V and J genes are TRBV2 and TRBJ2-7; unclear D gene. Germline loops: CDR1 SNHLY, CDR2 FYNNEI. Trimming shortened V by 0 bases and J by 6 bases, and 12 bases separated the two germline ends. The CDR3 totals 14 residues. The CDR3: CASSEASQAPEQYF. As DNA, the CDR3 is TGTGCCAGCAGTGAAGCTTCGCAGGCGCCCGAGCAGTACTTC.

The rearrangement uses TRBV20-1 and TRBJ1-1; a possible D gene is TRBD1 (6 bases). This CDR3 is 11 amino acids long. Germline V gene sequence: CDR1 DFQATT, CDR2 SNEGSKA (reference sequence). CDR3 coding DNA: TGCAGGGGAGGGGGGAACACTGAAGCTTTCTTT. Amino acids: CRGGGNTEAFF.

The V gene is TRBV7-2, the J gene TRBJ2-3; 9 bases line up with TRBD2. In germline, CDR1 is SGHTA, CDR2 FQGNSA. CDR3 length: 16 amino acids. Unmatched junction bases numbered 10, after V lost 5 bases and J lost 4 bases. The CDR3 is CASSPLAGTLPDTQYF. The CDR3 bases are TGTGCCAGCAGCCCCCTAGCGGGGACTCTTCCAGATACGCAGTATTTT.

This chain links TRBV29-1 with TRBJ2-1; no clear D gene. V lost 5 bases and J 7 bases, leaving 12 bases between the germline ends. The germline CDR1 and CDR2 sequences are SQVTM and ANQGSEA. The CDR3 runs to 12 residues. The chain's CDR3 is CSVPRSRNEQFF. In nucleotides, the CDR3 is TGCAGCGTTCCACGATCCCGGAATGAGCAGTTCTTC.

CDR3 DNA: TGTGCTAGTGGTTTGGTACTGGGGGGACCTAAAACGAACACTGAAGCTTTCTTT. Translation gives CASGLVLGGPKTNTEAFF. This rearrangement joins TRBV12-5 to TRBJ1-1, with a weak D call TRBD1 (5 bases). CDR1 is LGHNT, CDR2 FRNRAP, per germline. Trimming removed 0 bases from V and 1 base from J, with 18 bases in between. This CDR3 comprises 18 residues. Full variable domain (missing parts from reference TRBV12-5 and TRBJ1-1): DARVTQTPRHKVTEMGQEVTMRCQPILGHNTVFWYRQTMMQGLELLAYFRNRAPLDDSGMPKDRFSAEMPDATLATLKIQPSEPRDSAVYFCASGLVLGGPKTNTEAFFGQGTRLTVV.

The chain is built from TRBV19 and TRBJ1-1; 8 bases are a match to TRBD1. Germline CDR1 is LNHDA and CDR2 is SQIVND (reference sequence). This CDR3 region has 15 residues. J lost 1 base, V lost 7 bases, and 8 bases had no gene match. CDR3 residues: CASKTDRGPNTEAFF. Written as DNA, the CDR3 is TGTGCCAGTAAAACTGACAGGGGACCGAACACTGAAGCTTTCTTT.

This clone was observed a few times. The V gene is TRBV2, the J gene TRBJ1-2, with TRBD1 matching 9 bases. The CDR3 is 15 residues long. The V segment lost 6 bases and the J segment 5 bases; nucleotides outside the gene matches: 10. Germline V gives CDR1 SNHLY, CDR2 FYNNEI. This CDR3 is CASRLQGAMVYGYTF. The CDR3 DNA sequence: TGTGCCAGCAGGCTACAGGGGGCAATGGTTTATGGCTACACCTTC. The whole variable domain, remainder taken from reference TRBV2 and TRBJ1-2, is EPEVTQTPSHQVTQMGQEVILRCVPISNHLYFYWYRQILGQKVEFLVSFYNNEISEKSEIFDDQFSVERPDGSNFTLKIRSTKLEDSAMYFCASRLQGAMVYGYTFGSGTRLTVV.